This T cell receptor beta chain was recorded in a study of shared clonotypes between healthy human individuals. About the study: The plates for each donor numbered three CD4 naive, three CD4 memory, two CD8 naive and one CD8 memory.

A word on this clone: The antigen is not known.

Profiled with immunoSEQ multiplex PCR; TCRdb holds only in-frame clones, not every one. There are about 340,000 clones in the sample; around 70% occur only once, and 8.5% to 12% lies in the top ten. Per germline, CDR1 SEHNR and CDR2 FQNEAQ (reference sequence). The CDR3 loop spans 15 amino acids. The junction had 8 bases not matched to a gene; V was cut back by 4 bases and J by 5 bases. Donors, healthy HIV-negative adults, lacked recent acute infections or vaccinations. The study, taken as a whole, reports: Only blood was sampled, and tissue TCR repertoires likely differ from blood ones. Naive subsets tended to show greater estimated richness than memory subsets.

Specimen: memory CD4+ T cells sorted from blood. Subset given: CD45RA-negative fraction. The TCR comes from a man younger than 45 in good health. The V gene is TRBV7-9, the J gene TRBJ2-7, with 10 bases that match TRBD1. The DNA for the CDR3 is TGTGCCAGCAGCTCATGGGACAGGGGAATCAACGAGCAGTACTTC. Translation gives CASSSWDRGINEQYF. Supplemented by reference TRBV7-9 and TRBJ2-7, the full variable domain reads DTGVSQNPRHKITKRGQNVTFRCDPISEHNRLYWYRQTLGQGPEFLTYFQNEAQLEKSRLLSDRFSAERPKGSFSTLEIQRTEQGDSAMYLCASSSWDRGINEQYFGPGTRLTVT.